This TCR beta chain originates from a study of cytotoxic CD8 clonotypes in ibrutinib-treated CLL (dated by TCRdb to about 2021). Turning to the overall study: In this cohort, approximately 14 patients were treatment-naive and ten to twelve were relapsed/refractory, while some 17 had unmutated IGHV. Patients were still on ibrutinib when every remission and progressive disease sample was collected. Cryopreserved peripheral blood mononuclear cells were obtained prior to treatment, at the time of response, and at either disease progression or sustained remission. Longitudinal samples were obtainable from about 30% of the 86 participants in the trial. Samples averaged 255,043 productive templates and 90,000 to 95,000 productive rearrangements. Response samples were obtained after a median of approximately twelve months of treatment, with a range of roughly 6 to 36 months. Partial responses were observed in about 24 patients and complete responses in 2; after a median follow-up of about 69 months, remission was maintained in around 14 patients and progression was observed in approximately 12. Beyond this particular receptor, the publication reports: Public clonotypes were rare and either contracted or stayed stable during treatment, and the rise in clonality at ibrutinib response reflected the expansion of private clonotypes. Sampling times were not matched between patients in sustained remission and patients whose disease was progressing, and lymph node repertoires were not examined. Clonality rose at ibrutinib response, remained stable during sustained remission, and dropped back toward baseline at progression. Baseline clonality exceeded that of age-matched healthy donors and correlated strongly with circulating CD8+ T-cell counts.

The intended sense of this specimen's time point label: roughly 2 years on ibrutinib. Roughly 2 micrograms of genomic DNA were extracted from cryopreserved PBMCs for TCR beta library preparation. Longitudinal blood samples from CLL patients receiving ibrutinib monotherapy were subjected to high-throughput TCR beta sequencing. The patients took part in an open-label, single-center phase 2 trial of ibrutinib monotherapy. Each clonotype received, on average, around 10x coverage in deep resolution sequencing performed on a MiSeq, where the target depth lay between 1 in 1 million and 1 in 200,000 T cells. TCR beta libraries were generated with the immunoSEQ hsTCRB Kit. Processing in the source paper ran as follows. The data were analyzed with ImmunoSEQ Analyzer and ImmunoSEQ Data Assistant, and V, D and J gene assignments followed IMGT definitions. Clonality, which ranges from 0 to 1, was calculated as one minus the normalized Shannon entropy of productive rearrangement frequencies. Public clonotype analysis was restricted to overrepresented clonotypes comprising at least 0.05% of each patient's repertoire. Repertoires from 10 to 15 age-matched healthy donors in immuneACCESS were used as clonality controls. Held by TCRdb, this immuneACCESS table contains in-frame sequences only and omits some clones. Under half of the omission traces to an unresolved V gene where checked; the cause of the rest is unknown. V, J and clone size are taken as reported in that table, and D and trimming were inferred from the DNA itself. The table for this sample lists under 300,000 clones; 70% of them were counted only once. About 16% of the sample is taken by the ten largest.

Turning to this clone: Its antigen target is currently unknown. The sample holds no much larger clone one base away, and base qualities are not on file.

V lost 4 bases and J lost 3 bases; the stretch between them is 8 bases long. The cysteine opens and the phenylalanine closes a CDR3 of 12 amino acids. The read is trimmed to its CDR3 DNA, 36 bases read in frame from base 1. From a lookup of the germline V gene (reference sequence), CDR1 and CDR2 are SGHNT and YYREEE. The chain links TRBV5-4 with TRBJ2-7, and perhaps TRBD2 as D gene, on 6 matching bases. The sample was PBMCs, taken after 24 months of ibrutinib treatment. The TCR was taken from a human donor with chronic lymphocytic leukemia. The DNA sequence is as follows: TGTGCCAGCAGCGTCGGGGGCTACGAGCAGTACTTC. It codes for CASSVGGYEQYF.